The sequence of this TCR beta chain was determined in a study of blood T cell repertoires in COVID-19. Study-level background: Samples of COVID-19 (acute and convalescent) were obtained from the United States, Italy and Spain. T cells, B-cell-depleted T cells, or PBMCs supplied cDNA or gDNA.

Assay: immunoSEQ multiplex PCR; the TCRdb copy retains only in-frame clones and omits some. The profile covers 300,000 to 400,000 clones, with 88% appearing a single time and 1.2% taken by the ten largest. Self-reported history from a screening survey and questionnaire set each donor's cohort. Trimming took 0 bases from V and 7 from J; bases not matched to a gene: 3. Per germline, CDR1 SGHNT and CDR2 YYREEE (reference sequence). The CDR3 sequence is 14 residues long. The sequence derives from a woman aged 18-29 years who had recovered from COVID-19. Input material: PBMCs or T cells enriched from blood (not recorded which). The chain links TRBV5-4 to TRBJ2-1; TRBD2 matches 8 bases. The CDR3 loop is CASSLGGGLNEQFF. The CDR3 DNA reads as TGTGCCAGCAGCTTGGGCGGGGGGCTTAATGAGCAGTTCTTC. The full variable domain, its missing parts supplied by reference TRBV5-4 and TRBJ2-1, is ETGVTQSPTHLIKTRGQQVTLRCSSQSGHNTVSWYQQALGQGPQFIFQYYREEENGRGNFPPRFSGLQFPNYSSELNVNALELDDSALYLCASSLGGGLNEQFFGPGTRLTVL.